The sequence of this T cell receptor (beta chain) was determined in a study of blood T cells in healthy people across ages. General study points: Relative to aged donors, long-lived donors carried more naive CD4+ cells and displayed higher diversity. Older age went with lower TCR beta diversity per million T cells, in a roughly linear way. Total diversity from one million sequenced T cells was likely underestimated.

Each sample had at least 6.5 million PBMCs isolated. As concerns this clonotype: Antigen: not known. One end of the junction fails to match germline, which may point to a read error.

The CDR3 sequence is 16 residues long. Germline V gene lookup returns CDR1 LGHNA and CDR2 YSLEER. With a J-beta primer mix and a sample-barcoded 5' primer, a second PCR ran about 6 to 11 cycles. MiXCR was run by TCRdb on the 5' RACE reads, yielding one entry per CDR3 protein. The top ten hold 13% of the sample, which has 1 million to 1.2 million distinct CDR3 sequences, approximately 38% seen once. This rearrangement joins TRBV4-3 to TRBJ2-7; TRBD1 matches at 7 bases. Specimen: blood. The receptor was isolated from a man in his late teens or twenties in good health. The CDR3 DNA is TGCACCAGCAGCCATTCCAGCCGGGACAGTTCCTACGAGCAGTACTTC. Protein sequence: CTSSHSSRDSSYEQYF.